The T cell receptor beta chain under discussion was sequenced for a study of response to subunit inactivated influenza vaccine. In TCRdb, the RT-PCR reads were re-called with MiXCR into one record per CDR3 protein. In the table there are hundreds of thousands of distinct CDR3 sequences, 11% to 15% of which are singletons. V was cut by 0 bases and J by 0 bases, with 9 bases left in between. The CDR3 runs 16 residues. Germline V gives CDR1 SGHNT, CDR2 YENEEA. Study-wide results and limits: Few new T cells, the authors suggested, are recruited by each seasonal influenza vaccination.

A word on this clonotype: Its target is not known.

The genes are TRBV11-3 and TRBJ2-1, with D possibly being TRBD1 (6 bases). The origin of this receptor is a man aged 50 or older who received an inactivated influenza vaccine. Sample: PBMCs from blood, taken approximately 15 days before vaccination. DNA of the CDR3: TGTGCCAGCAGCTTAGATGACAGGAGCTCCTACAATGAGCAGTTCTTC. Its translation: CASSLDDRSSYNEQFF. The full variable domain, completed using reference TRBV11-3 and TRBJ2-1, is EAGVVQSPRYKIIEKKQPVAFWCNPISGHNTLYWYLQNLGQGPELLIRYENEEAVDDSQLPKDRFSAERLKGVDSTLKIQPAELGDSAVYLCASSLDDRSSYNEQFFGPGTRLTVL.